Listed here is a single T cell receptor (beta chain). Its matching antigen is unknown. A much larger clonotype is one base distant, so this may be a read error. Alongside a J-beta primer mix, a sample-barcoded 5' primer served in a second PCR lasting about 7 to 11 cycles. TCRdb processed the 5' RACE reads anew with MiXCR; each CDR3 protein has one entry. The repertoire consists of 650,000 to 700,000 distinct CDR3 sequences, with roughly 30% occurring once and the leading ten covering about 16%. This specimen belongs to a study of blood T cells in healthy people across ages. Whole-study results and caveats: Estimates of diversity drawn from one million T cells were considered underestimates.

CDR3 length equals 14 residues. The sample was blood. The chain combines TRBV21-1 with TRBJ2-1; the D call in the table, TRBD1, was not verified against the DNA. TRBV21-1 is designated a pseudogene. This clonotype was obtained from a woman aged 80 or older in good health. This CDR3 is CTEPMDGGTNEQFF. The CDR3 nucleotides read TGTACCGAACCCATGGACGGGGGTACCAATGAGCAGTTCTTC.